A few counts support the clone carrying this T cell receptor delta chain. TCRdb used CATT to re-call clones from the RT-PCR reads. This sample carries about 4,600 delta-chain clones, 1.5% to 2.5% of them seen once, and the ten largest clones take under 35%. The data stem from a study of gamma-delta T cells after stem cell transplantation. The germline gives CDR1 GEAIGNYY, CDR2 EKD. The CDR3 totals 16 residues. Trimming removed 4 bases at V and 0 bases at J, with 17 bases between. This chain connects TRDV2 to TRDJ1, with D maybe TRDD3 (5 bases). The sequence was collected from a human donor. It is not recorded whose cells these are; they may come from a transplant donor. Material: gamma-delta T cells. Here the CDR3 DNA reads TGTGCCTGTGATCTTCTGGGCCACAATCACACCGATAAACTCATCTTT. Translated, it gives CACDLLGHNHTDKLIF.